This TCR beta chain was sequenced in a study of blood T cell repertoires in COVID-19. Study-wide background: There were acute and convalescent COVID-19 samples, and they came from the United States, Italy and Spain. In each case, the material was cDNA or gDNA derived from T cells, B-cell-depleted T cells, or PBMCs.

Original analysis: By means of reference gene primer amplification, nucleated cell counts were estimated. TCRdb's copy holds only in-frame clones and misses some; the assay was immunoSEQ multiplex PCR. The V and J calls and the clone size are those of that table, but D and trimming were determined from the DNA. This table holds 150,000 to 200,000 clones, 86% found once. Germline CDR1 MNHNY, CDR2 SVGAGI (reference sequence). Deletions cut 8 bases from V and 4 bases from J, with 12 bases between. This CDR3 contains 13 residues. The sequenced sample consisted of peripheral blood. The chain is built from TRBV6-6 and TRBJ2-1; D is possibly TRBD2 (5 bases). This receptor was obtained from a woman aged 70-85 years with acute or convalescent COVID-19. CDR3 DNA sequence: TGTGCCAGCCTCGCGGAGGCGTACAATGAGCAGTTCTTC. Its translation is CASLAEAYNEQFF.